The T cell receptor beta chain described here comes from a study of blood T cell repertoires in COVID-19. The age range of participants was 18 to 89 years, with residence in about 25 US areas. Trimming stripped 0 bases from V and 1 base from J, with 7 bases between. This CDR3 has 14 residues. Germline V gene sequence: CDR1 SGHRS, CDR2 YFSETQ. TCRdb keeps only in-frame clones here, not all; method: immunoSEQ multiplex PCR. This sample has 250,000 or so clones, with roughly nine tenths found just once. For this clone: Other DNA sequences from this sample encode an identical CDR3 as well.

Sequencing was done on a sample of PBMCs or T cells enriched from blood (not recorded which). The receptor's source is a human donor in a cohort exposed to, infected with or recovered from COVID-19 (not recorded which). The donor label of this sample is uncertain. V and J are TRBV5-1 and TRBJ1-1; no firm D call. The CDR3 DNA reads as TGCGCCAGCAGCTTGGTGGGCAAGAACACTGAAGCTTTCTTT. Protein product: CASSLVGKNTEAFF.